The rows below give T cell receptor beta chains drawn from one sample of a study of OX40 agonist ivuxolimab in advanced cancers. Sequencing used immunoSEQ multiplex PCR; TCRdb keeps in-frame clones, though not all of them. The table shows roughly 90,000 clones, with 80% to 90% occurring only once. Sequenced material: CD4+ or CD8+ T cells sorted from blood, taken in a trial of the OX40 agonist ivuxolimab. The receptors were gathered from an adult with an advanced solid tumor such as melanoma, head and neck, liver or kidney cancer. CDR3s include the opening cysteine and the closing phenylalanine or tryptophan. Each record gives: J gene, D gene, V gene, clone size, CDR3 DNA, CDR3 protein. The D gene is left open where the match is weak. The size of a clone is reported for some rows only, either as once, few or many, or as a class for expanded clones.

TRBJ2-7,TRBD2,TRBV10-2,few,TGCGCCAGCAGTGGTGGCGGGGGGCCCGCCGGCTACGAGCAGTACTTC,CASSGGGGPAGYEQYF
TRBJ1-2,-,TRBV30,-,TGTGCCTGGGCCTTTAGGGGCTATGGCTACACCTTC,CAWAFRGYGYTF
TRBJ1-6,TRBD1,TRBV28,-,TGTGCCAGCATCCCGGGACAGGGGGTCTCACCCCTCCACTTT,CASIPGQGVSPLHF
TRBJ2-3,TRBD1,TRBV30,-,TGTGCCTGGGGACAGGGAACAGATACGCAGTATTTT,CAWGQGTDTQYF
TRBJ1-2,-,TRBV4-1,once,TGCGCCAGCAGGCCCCCGGGGGCAGCTCGTGGCTACACCTTC,CASRPPGAARGYTF
TRBJ1-6,-,TRBV6-1,-,TGTGCCATAGGGAGAGTTGATAATTCACCCCTCCACTTT,CAIGRVDNSPLHF
TRBJ1-6,-,TRBV9,-,TGTGCCAGCAGCGTAGACCTCAACGCCTCACCCCTCCACTTT,CASSVDLNASPLHF
TRBJ2-1,-,TRBV28,-,TGTGCCAGCAGTTCCCCTCTGGCGGACACGTTAATGAATGAGCAGTTCTTC,CASSSPLADTLMNEQFF
TRBJ2-7,-,TRBV5-1,-,TGCGCCAGCAACGAAAACAGCGAGCAGTACTTC,CASNENSEQYF
TRBJ2-1,-,TRBV7-2,-,TGTGCCAGCAGCCCGCCGGGACGGTACAATGAGCAGTTCTTC,CASSPPGRYNEQFF
TRBJ2-2,-,TRBV28,-,TGTGCCAGCACCCTCTGGGGTGGGGGGAAAAACACCGGGGAGCTGTTTTTT,CASTLWGGGKNTGELFF
TRBJ1-2,TRBD1,TRBV28,-,TGTGCCAGCAGCCCTCCGGGACAGGGCAACTATGGCTACACCTTC,CASSPPGQGNYGYTF
TRBJ2-3,TRBD1,TRBV10-3,-,TGTGCCATCAGCCTGACAGGGGCTACCTTCACAGATACGCAGTATTTT,CAISLTGATFTDTQYF
TRBJ2-7,TRBD1,TRBV7-9,-,TGTGCCAGCAGCCAAGACCCGGGACAGGGGGCAACCGAGCAGTACTTC,CASSQDPGQGATEQYF
TRBJ1-2,-,TRBV30,-,TGTGCCTGGAGTGTACAGGTCAGGAGTTATGGCTACACCTTC,CAWSVQVRSYGYTF
TRBJ2-2,-,TRBV5-1,-,TGCGCCAGCAGCTTGAACGGGGTCGCCGGGGAGCTGTTTTTT,CASSLNGVAGELFF
TRBJ1-4,TRBD1,TRBV4-1,-,TGCGCCAGCAGCCAAGATGGACAGGGCCGGTCTAAACTGTTTTTT,CASSQDGQGRSKLFF
TRBJ2-2,-,TRBV30,-,TGTGCCTGGATGGGGGGAGGCGGGGAGCTGTTTTTT,CAWMGGGGELFF
TRBJ1-4,-,TRBV19,-,TGTGCCAGTAGTACGTCAGTCACAGGGGAAAAACTGTTTTTT,CASSTSVTGEKLFF
TRBJ1-2,-,TRBV7-9,-,TGTGCCAGCAGCTTGGGTACCTATGGCTACACCTTC,CASSLGTYGYTF
TRBJ2-3,TRBD1,TRBV7-2,-,TGTGCCAGCAGCAGGGGACAGCGAACAGATACGCAGTATTTT,CASSRGQRTDTQYF
TRBJ1-5,-,TRBV10-3,few,TGTGCCATCAGGGCCTCGGACAGCAATCAGCCCCAGCATTTT,CAIRASDSNQPQHF
TRBJ1-5,TRBD1,TRBV5-4,-,TGTGCCAGTATCCCCCCCGGGACAGGGGGCGATCAGCCCCAGCATTTT,CASIPPGTGGDQPQHF